This T cell receptor beta chain was recovered during a study of blood T cell repertoires in COVID-19 (dated by TCRdb to about 2020). Regarding the study in general: Samples from collaborators originated in the United States, Italy and Spain and spanned both the acute and convalescent phases of COVID-19. Where HLA class I and class II types were available, the types were taken from metadata supplied by the sample provider, not from assay-based typing. Sample metadata almost always included a de-identified subject ID, COVID-19 status, age in years and sex. Deeply sampled blood TCRbeta repertoires from subjects exposed to, actively infected with, or recovered from COVID-19 were included in the dataset. Samples were obtained from the ongoing ImmuneRACE study (first 160 participants) and from about 1,300 subjects provided by 6 global collaborators. The material from the prospective study consisted of cDNA or gDNA derived from T cells, B-cell-depleted T cells, or PBMCs. The repertoires were released in a freely available public database intended as a resource for research on the immune response to SARS-CoV-2.

This clone was counted a few times. The target of this receptor is not known. No per-base quality is available; no much larger clone lies one base away. The germline V gene provides CDR1 SGHTA and CDR2 FQGNSA. Its CDR3 holds 18 amino acids, cysteine through phenylalanine. Solely the CDR3 DNA is kept, with 54 bases framed from the first base. Trimming at the junction amounts to 7 bases on V and 5 bases on J, and the germline ends lie 28 bases apart. Points the paper makes about the study in general: Clinical and demographic metadata were provided uncurated, with the amount varying by source and participant.

The immunoSEQ Assay, a bias-controlled multiplex PCR, was used to amplify TCRbeta CDR3 regions from genomic DNA. As for the original processing: Nucleated cell counts per sample were estimated from amplification of reference gene primers within the assay. To quantify the absolute abundance of each unique TCRbeta CDR3 rearrangement, sequence reads were collapsed and filtered. For each sample, productive Simpson clonality was calculated by taking the square root of Simpson's diversity index across productive rearrangements. Drawn from immuneACCESS, this table holds only the in-frame rearrangements with V and J called that TCRdb kept. Clones are partly lost; checked studies trace under half to an unresolved V gene and leave the rest unexplained. V and J calls and clone size are those listed in that table; D and trimming were worked out from the DNA. Here the sample has nearly 70,000 clones; about nine tenths occur a single time. The ten largest account for approximately 6.4% of the sample.

Whole blood was collected in K2EDTA tubes by collaborating institutions according to the institutions' own protocols. For TCRbeta analysis, collaborator samples were shipped as frozen whole blood, as isolated PBMCs, or as DNA extracted from either sample type. The rearrangement joined TRBV7-2 to TRBJ2-3; the D region possibly corresponds to TRBD1 (5 bases align). The material sequenced was peripheral blood. The source is a woman in her sixties or seventies with acute or convalescent COVID-19. The CDR3 sequence is CASTYTQTGPFGLDTQYF. The bases read TGTGCCAGCACCTACACTCAAACAGGCCCATTTGGGTTAGATACGCAGTATTTT.